This T cell receptor (beta chain) was identified in a study of T-cell memory formation after mild COVID-19. Whole-study results and caveats: A second wave of clones peaked on day 37, and their SARS-CoV-2 specificity went unconfirmed. Mainly in CM and EM were contracting CD4+ clones; CD8+ were in EMRA. That cross-reactive memory joined was suggested by some responding clones appearing in pre-infection memory.

This clonotype was found many times. Its antigen is not identified. TCRdb itself ran the 5' RACE reads through MiXCR, one entry per CDR3 protein. The profile shows around 180,000 distinct CDR3 sequences, roughly 17% of them singletons. The CDR3 length is 12 residues. V shed 1 base and J shed 4 bases, with 3 bases lying between them. Germline V gene sequence: CDR1 SGHRS, CDR2 YFSETQ. This chain connects TRBV5-1 to TRBJ2-1; no firm D call. This clonotype originated in an adult woman who had mild COVID-19 (a few samples of this study predate the infection). Cell type and time point are not known. The sequenced material came from PBMCs or a T cell subset sorted from them (not recorded which). The CDR3, as DNA: TGCGCCAGCAGCTTGAGTTACAATGAGCAGTTCTTC. It translates to CASSLSYNEQFF.